Presented here are 2 T cell receptor beta chains from one specimen sequenced in a study of Graves' ophthalmopathy and Graves' hyperthyroidism. The sequenced template was RNA, covering the TCR beta CDR3 region. An opening RT-PCR round employed HTBI primers and preceded a second-round multiplex PCR. TCRdb reprocessed the multiplex PCR reads with MiXCR, giving one entry per CDR3 protein. The sample carries roughly 380,000 distinct CDR3 sequences, 15% recorded once. Sequenced: peripheral blood. These receptors were taken from a young woman with stable Graves' hyperthyroidism.

This clonotype was picked up many times. The chain recombines TRBV2 with TRBJ2-7, with 7 bases aligning to TRBD2. The V gene's germline CDR1 is SNHLY and CDR2 FYNNEI. V lost 3 bases to trimming and J lost 2 bases; unmatched junction nucleotides: 16. This CDR3 is built from 18 residues. The CDR3 spells CASSDPRDQTSTPYEQYF. For the CDR3, the DNA is TGTGCCAGCAGTGACCCCCGAGATCAGACTAGCACTCCCTACGAGCAGTACTTC.

This clonotype was detected ten times or more. The chain uses TRBV9 and TRBJ1-2; D uncertain. The CDR3 is 15 amino acids. CDR1 and CDR2 from the germline V gene are SGDLS and YYNGEE. Trimming took 0 bases from V and 4 from J, leaving 13 bases between them. CDR3 sequence: CASSVAPAGVYGYTF. Written as DNA, the CDR3 is TGTGCCAGCAGCGTAGCCCCGGCGGGAGTCTATGGCTACACCTTC.